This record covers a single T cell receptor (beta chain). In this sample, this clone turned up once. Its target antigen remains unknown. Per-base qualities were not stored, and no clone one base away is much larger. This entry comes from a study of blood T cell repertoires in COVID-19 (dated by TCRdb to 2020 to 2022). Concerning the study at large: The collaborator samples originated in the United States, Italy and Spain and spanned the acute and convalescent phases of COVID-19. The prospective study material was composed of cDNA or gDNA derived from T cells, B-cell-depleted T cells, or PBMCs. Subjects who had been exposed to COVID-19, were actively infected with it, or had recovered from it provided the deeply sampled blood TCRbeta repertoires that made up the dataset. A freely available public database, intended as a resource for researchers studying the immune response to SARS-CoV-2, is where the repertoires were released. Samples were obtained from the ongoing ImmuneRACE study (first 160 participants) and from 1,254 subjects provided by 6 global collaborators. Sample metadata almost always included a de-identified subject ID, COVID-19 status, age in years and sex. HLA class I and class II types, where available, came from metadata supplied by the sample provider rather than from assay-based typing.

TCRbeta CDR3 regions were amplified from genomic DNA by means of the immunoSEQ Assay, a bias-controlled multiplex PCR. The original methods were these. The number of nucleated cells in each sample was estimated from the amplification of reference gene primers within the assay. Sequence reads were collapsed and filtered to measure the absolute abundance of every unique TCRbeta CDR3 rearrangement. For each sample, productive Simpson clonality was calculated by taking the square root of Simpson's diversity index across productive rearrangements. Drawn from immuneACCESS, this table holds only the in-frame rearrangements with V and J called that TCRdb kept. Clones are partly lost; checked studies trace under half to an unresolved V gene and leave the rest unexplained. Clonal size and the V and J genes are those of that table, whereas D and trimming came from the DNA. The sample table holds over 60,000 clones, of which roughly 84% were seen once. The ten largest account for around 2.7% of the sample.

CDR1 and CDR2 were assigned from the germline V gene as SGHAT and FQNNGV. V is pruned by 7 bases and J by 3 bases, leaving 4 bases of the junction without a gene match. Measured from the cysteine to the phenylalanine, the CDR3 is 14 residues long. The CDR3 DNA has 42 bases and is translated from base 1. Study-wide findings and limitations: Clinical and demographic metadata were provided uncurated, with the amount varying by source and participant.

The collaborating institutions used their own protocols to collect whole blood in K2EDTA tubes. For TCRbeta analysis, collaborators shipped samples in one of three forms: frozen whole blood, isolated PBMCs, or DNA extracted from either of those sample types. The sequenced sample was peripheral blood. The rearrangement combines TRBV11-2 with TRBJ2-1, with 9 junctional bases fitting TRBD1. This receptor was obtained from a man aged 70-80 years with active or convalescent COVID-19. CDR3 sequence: CASTGTGYYNEQFF. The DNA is TGTGCCAGCACCGGGACAGGGTACTACAATGAGCAGTTCTTC.